These T cell receptor beta chains were read from a single sample in a study of blood T cells in healthy people across ages. TCRdb reanalysed the 5' RACE reads using MiXCR and keeps one entry per CDR3 protein. The sample yields 1.5 million to 1.9 million distinct CDR3 sequences, roughly 43% seen once. Sequenced sample: blood. The receptors originated from a woman aged 18-29 years in good health. Each CDR3 is given with its conserved first and last residue. Each record gives: V gene, clone size, J gene, D gene, CDR3 DNA, CDR3 protein. The D gene is left open where the match is weak. Clone size, where shown, is once, few, many, or a class for clones that have expanded.

V: TRBV18
size: .
J: TRBJ1-2
D: TRBD1
DNA: TGTGCCAGCTCACCGTCGGACAGGGGGGGCTATGGCTACACCTTC
CDR3: CASSPSDRGGYGYTF

V: TRBV7-2
size: few
J: TRBJ2-7
D: .
DNA: TGTGCCAGCAGCTTAGCCGGGGGTTTACGCTCCTACGAGCAGTACTTC
CDR3: CASSLAGGLRSYEQYF

V: TRBV7-9
size: .
J: TRBJ2-2
D: .
DNA: TGTGCCAGCAGCTTAAGAGACAGGACTACCGGGGAGCTGTTTTTT
CDR3: CASSLRDRTTGELFF

V: TRBV7-2
size: few
J: TRBJ1-2
D: TRBD1
DNA: TGTGCCAGCAGCTTAGGCGGGACAGGGTCCTATGGCTACACCTTC
CDR3: CASSLGGTGSYGYTF

V: TRBV4-3
size: many
J: TRBJ2-7
D: .
DNA: TGCGCCAGCAGCCAAGAAAGAAGCCTCCCGTCGATCTACGAGCAGTACTTC
CDR3: CASSQERSLPSIYEQYF

V: TRBV7-2
size: .
J: TRBJ1-1
D: TRBD1
DNA: TGTGCCAGCAGCACACAGGGGCTCCATCTGAACACTGAAGCTTTCTTT
CDR3: CASSTQGLHLNTEAFF

V: TRBV27
size: .
J: TRBJ1-6
D: .
DNA: TGTGCCAGCAGTTTATCGAGGAAGTCACCCCTCCACTTT
CDR3: CASSLSRKSPLHF

V: TRBV4-1
size: .
J: TRBJ2-1
D: .
DNA: TGCGCCAGCAGCCGTCAGGGATATTACAATGAGCAGTTCTTC
CDR3: CASSRQGYYNEQFF

V: TRBV2
size: .
J: TRBJ2-7
D: .
DNA: TGTGCCAGCTCAAACGACCTCTCCGAGCAGTACTTC
CDR3: CASSNDLSEQYF

V: TRBV7-3
size: .
J: TRBJ2-7
D: .
DNA: TGTGCCAGCAGCTTAACGTGGGAAGGGGATGAGCAGTACTTC
CDR3: CASSLTWEGDEQYF

V: TRBV28
size: .
J: TRBJ2-2
D: .
DNA: TGTGCCACGGGTCCCAGCGGAGACACCGGGGAGCTGTTTTTT
CDR3: CATGPSGDTGELFF

V: TRBV4-3
size: .
J: TRBJ2-3
D: TRBD2
DNA: TGCGCCAGCAGCCAAGATGGGTCTAGCGGACATAGCACAGATACGCAGTATTTT
CDR3: CASSQDGSSGHSTDTQYF

V: TRBV5-1
size: .
J: TRBJ1-2
D: .
DNA: TGCGCCAGCAGCGGGGACTCCGAGGGCTACACCTTC
CDR3: CASSGDSEGYTF

V: TRBV19
size: .
J: TRBJ1-2
D: .
DNA: TGTGCCAGTGGGACTTCCTATGGCTACACCTTC
CDR3: CASGTSYGYTF

V: TRBV9
size: .
J: TRBJ1-2
D: TRBD1
DNA: TGTGCCAGCAGCGTAGAGGGGACAGGCTATGGCTACACCTTC
CDR3: CASSVEGTGYGYTF

V: TRBV20-1
size: .
J: TRBJ2-6
D: .
DNA: TGCAGTGCTAGTCGTACTGGGGCCAACGTCCTGACTTTC
CDR3: CSASRTGANVLTF

V: TRBV29-1
size: .
J: TRBJ1-1
D: .
DNA: TGCAGCGGAAAGGGACCGATGAACACTGAAGCTTTCTTT
CDR3: CSGKGPMNTEAFF

V: TRBV3-1
size: .
J: TRBJ1-6
D: TRBD1
DNA: TGTGCCAGCATCAGAAGCAGGGGGACCAATTCACCCCTCCACTTT
CDR3: CASIRSRGTNSPLHF

V: TRBV27
size: few
J: TRBJ2-5
D: TRBD2
DNA: TGTGCCAGCAGTTTTTCCTGGCGGGGAGGGACCCAAGAGACCCAGTACTTC
CDR3: CASSFSWRGGTQETQYF

V: TRBV9
size: .
J: TRBJ2-4
D: .
DNA: TGTGCCAGCAGCGCTTTCGGATCAAATGACATTCAGTACTTC
CDR3: CASSAFGSNDIQYF

V: TRBV5-1
size: .
J: TRBJ2-5
D: .
DNA: TGCGCCAGCAAAGAAGACATAAAAGAGACCCAGTACTTC
CDR3: CASKEDIKETQYF

V: TRBV27
size: .
J: TRBJ2-7
D: .
DNA: TGTGCCAGCTGCACTTTAGGGGGCGAGCAGTACTTC
CDR3: CASCTLGGEQYF

V: TRBV7-9
size: .
J: TRBJ1-2
D: .
DNA: TGTGCCAGCAGCGGGGAATCGGGGGTGGATCTGGTCAACTATGGCTACACCTTC
CDR3: CASSGESGVDLVNYGYTF

V: TRBV7-9
size: few
J: TRBJ2-1
D: .
DNA: TGTGCCAGCAGCTTAGCTTTAGGGAACGATGAGCAGTTCTTC
CDR3: CASSLALGNDEQFF

V: TRBV6-1
size: .
J: TRBJ1-4
D: TRBD1
DNA: TGTGCCAGCAGTGAAATCCCGGGACAGGGGGTAGAAAAACTGTTTTTT
CDR3: CASSEIPGQGVEKLFF

V: TRBV20-1
size: few
J: TRBJ2-5
D: .
DNA: TGCAGTGCTACCCGGGATCCTTCAGAGACCCAGTACTTC
CDR3: CSATRDPSETQYF

V: TRBV27
size: .
J: TRBJ2-1
D: TRBD2
DNA: TGTGCCAGCAGTCACATAGCGGGAGGGCCTTCCTACAATGAGCAGTTCTTC
CDR3: CASSHIAGGPSYNEQFF

V: TRBV7-2
size: few
J: TRBJ2-3
D: TRBD1
DNA: TGTGCCAGCAGCAGACCGGGACAGGGGAGGTATTTT
CDR3: CASSRPGQGRYF

V: TRBV7-9
size: .
J: TRBJ1-4
D: .
DNA: TGTGCCAGCAGCGAGGATTGGGAGAGGGAAAAACTGTTTTTT
CDR3: CASSEDWEREKLFF

V: TRBV19
size: few
J: TRBJ2-7
D: .
DNA: TGTGCCAGTAGCTATGGGGTGGAGTACGAGCAGTACTTC
CDR3: CASSYGVEYEQYF

V: TRBV11-2
size: many
J: TRBJ2-7
D: TRBD2
DNA: TGTGCCAGCAGCTTACTGCGGGGGGTTGACTACGAGCAGTACTTC
CDR3: CASSLLRGVDYEQYF

V: TRBV27
size: .
J: TRBJ2-4
D: .
DNA: TGTGCCAGCACCCAGGCCAAAAACATTCAGTACTTC
CDR3: CASTQAKNIQYF

V: TRBV12-3/TRBV12-4
size: .
J: TRBJ2-3
D: .
DNA: TGTGCCAGCAGTCGCCGGGGAATTGCCACAGATACGCAGTATTTT
CDR3: CASSRRGIATDTQYF

V: TRBV6-1
size: few
J: TRBJ1-5
D: .
DNA: TGTGCCAGCAGAATCCTAGGTGACCAGCCCCAGCATTTT
CDR3: CASRILGDQPQHF

V: TRBV6-6
size: few
J: TRBJ2-1
D: .
DNA: TGTGCCAGCAGAGGGCCAAATGAGCAGTTCTTC
CDR3: CASRGPNEQFF

V: TRBV10-3
size: many
J: TRBJ2-5
D: .
DNA: TGTGCCATCAGTGTTGGGGTAGCTCTTGGAGAGACCCAGTACTTC
CDR3: CAISVGVALGETQYF

V: TRBV27
size: .
J: TRBJ2-1
D: .
DNA: TGTGCCAGCAGTACTCCGGGTAGTGAGCAGTTCTTC
CDR3: CASSTPGSEQFF

V: TRBV4-3
size: once
J: TRBJ1-3
D: .
DNA: TGCGCCAGCAGCCAGGGGGACCTCTCTGGAAACACCATATATTTT
CDR3: CASSQGDLSGNTIYF

V: TRBV7-2
size: few
J: TRBJ2-4
D: .
DNA: TGTGCCAGCAGCTTATTTAACGAGCCGGTGGCCAAAAACATTCAGTACTTC
CDR3: CASSLFNEPVAKNIQYF

V: TRBV7-9
size: .
J: TRBJ2-4
D: .
DNA: TGTGCCAGCAGCTTAGAAAGGAACATTCAGTACTTC
CDR3: CASSLERNIQYF

V: TRBV5-1
size: .
J: TRBJ2-7
D: TRBD2
DNA: TGCGCCAGCAGCGTGAGCGGGGTTGCCTACGAGCAGTACTTC
CDR3: CASSVSGVAYEQYF

V: TRBV27
size: .
J: TRBJ2-1
D: .
DNA: TGTGCCAGCAGAGGGCCCGTTTACAATGAGCAGTTCTTC
CDR3: CASRGPVYNEQFF

V: TRBV2
size: .
J: TRBJ2-3
D: TRBD2
DNA: TGTGCCAGCAGTGAAGCGCGCGCTAGCGGGAATACGCAGTATTTT
CDR3: CASSEARASGNTQYF

V: TRBV5-1
size: .
J: TRBJ1-4
D: .
DNA: TGCGCCAGCAGACACGGACAGCCCTACCCTGCAACTAATGAAAAACTGTTTTTT
CDR3: CASRHGQPYPATNEKLFF

V: TRBV3-1
size: .
J: TRBJ2-7
D: .
DNA: TGTGCCAGCAGGGACTGGATAGGACACGAGCAGTACTTC
CDR3: CASRDWIGHEQYF

V: TRBV27
size: .
J: TRBJ2-7
D: .
DNA: TGTGCCAGCAGTAGCTGGAACGACGAGCAGTACTTC
CDR3: CASSSWNDEQYF

V: TRBV5-1
size: .
J: TRBJ2-2
D: .
DNA: TGCGCCAGCAGCTTGGGAGGGCGGACGAACACCGGGGAGCTGTTTTTT
CDR3: CASSLGGRTNTGELFF

V: TRBV10-3
size: few
J: TRBJ1-1
D: .
DNA: TGTGCCATCAGTGAGGGCCCCTCGGACACTGAAGCTTTCTTT
CDR3: CAISEGPSDTEAFF

V: TRBV6-5
size: many
J: TRBJ2-1
D: .
DNA: TGTGCCAGCAGCAAGACAGGCTCCTACAATGAGCAGTTCTTC
CDR3: CASSKTGSYNEQFF

V: TRBV7-9
size: few
J: TRBJ2-7
D: TRBD1
DNA: TGTGCCAGCAGCTATGGACAGGGAAAGTGGGACGAGCAGTACTTC
CDR3: CASSYGQGKWDEQYF

V: TRBV3-1
size: few
J: TRBJ2-7
D: .
DNA: TGTGCCAGCAGCCAATACCGCCAAAACGAGCAGTACTTC
CDR3: CASSQYRQNEQYF

V: TRBV6-5
size: .
J: TRBJ1-1
D: .
DNA: TGTGCCAGCAGTTACGCACATGGGACTGAAGCTTTCTTT
CDR3: CASSYAHGTEAFF

V: TRBV18
size: few
J: TRBJ2-1
D: TRBD1
DNA: TGTGCCAGCTCACTTACTAGTGGACAGGGTTACAATGAGCAGTTCTTC
CDR3: CASSLTSGQGYNEQFF

V: TRBV5-5
size: .
J: TRBJ2-5
D: .
DNA: TGTGCCAGCAGCTTGGAAAGTGTGGGTGAGCAGTACTTC
CDR3: CASSLESVGEQYF

V: TRBV7-2
size: .
J: TRBJ1-1
D: TRBD1
DNA: TGTGCCAGCAGCTTAGCGCCTGGACAGGTGAACACTGAAGCTTTCTTT
CDR3: CASSLAPGQVNTEAFF

V: TRBV20-1
size: .
J: TRBJ1-5
D: TRBD1
DNA: TGCAGTGCTAGACTGACAGGGTCGAATCAGCCCCAGCATTTT
CDR3: CSARLTGSNQPQHF

V: TRBV29-1
size: .
J: TRBJ2-7
D: .
DNA: TGCAGCGGTCGACATGCCTCGACCTACGAGCAGTACTTC
CDR3: CSGRHASTYEQYF